This T cell receptor beta chain was observed in a study of blood T cell repertoires in COVID-19. Across the study: Acute and convalescent COVID-19 samples came from the United States, Italy and Spain. The cDNA or gDNA used as material had been derived from T cells, B-cell-depleted T cells, or PBMCs.

Under the authors' procedure: Amplifying reference gene primers gave estimates of nucleated cell counts. The assay was immunoSEQ multiplex PCR, and TCRdb's table has in-frame clones only and misses some. V, J and clone size are taken as reported in that table, and D and trimming were inferred from the DNA itself. The profile shows 180,000 or so clones, roughly nine tenths of them singletons. The CDR3 totals 16 residues. V lost 0 bases, J lost 9 bases, and 12 bases stayed unmatched. Germline CDR1 SGHTA, CDR2 FQGNSA. The TCR was taken from a man between 65 and 79 years old with acute or convalescent COVID-19. The rearrangement links TRBV7-2 to TRBJ2-5, with TRBD2 matching 8 bases. The sample comprised peripheral blood. CDR3 residues: CASSLAVSGASGAQYF. The CDR3 DNA follows: TGTGCCAGCAGCTTAGCGGTTAGCGGGGCGTCCGGGGCCCAGTACTTC.